This TCR beta chain was sequenced during a study of OX40 agonist ivuxolimab in advanced cancers. Study-wide points: Low normalized T-cell clonal expansion was additionally recorded for some nonresponders.

The assay was immunoSEQ multiplex PCR, and TCRdb's table has in-frame clones only and misses some. The repertoire includes about 58,000 clones, 83% of them detected once, and roughly 3.4% sits in the top ten. CDR1 SGDLS and CDR2 YYNGEE come from the germline V gene. V was shortened by 0 bases and J by 2 bases, with 8 bases between the two germline ends. This CDR3 has 14 residues. In this sample, this clone turned up a few times. Its target is not known. The source was CD4+ or CD8+ T cells sorted from blood, collected in a trial of the OX40 agonist ivuxolimab. The rearrangement joins TRBV9 to TRBJ2-5, with D perhaps TRBD2 (6 bases). This receptor was identified in an adult with an advanced solid tumor such as melanoma, head and neck, liver or kidney cancer. CDR3 sequence (DNA): TGTGCCAGCAGCGTAGAAGCGGGTCAAGAGACCCAGTACTTC. As protein: CASSVEAGQETQYF.